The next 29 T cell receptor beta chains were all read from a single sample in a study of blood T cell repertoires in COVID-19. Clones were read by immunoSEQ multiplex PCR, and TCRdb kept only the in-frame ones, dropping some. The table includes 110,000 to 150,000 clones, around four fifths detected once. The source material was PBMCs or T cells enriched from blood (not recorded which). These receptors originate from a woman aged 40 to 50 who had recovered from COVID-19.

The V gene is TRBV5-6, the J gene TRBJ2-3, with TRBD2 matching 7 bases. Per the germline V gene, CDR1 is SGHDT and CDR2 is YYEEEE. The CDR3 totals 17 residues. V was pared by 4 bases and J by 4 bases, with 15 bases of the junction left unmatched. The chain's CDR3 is CASSALGAGEAPDTQYF. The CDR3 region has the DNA TGTGCCAGCAGCGCGCTTGGGGCGGGAGAGGCCCCAGATACGCAGTATTTT.

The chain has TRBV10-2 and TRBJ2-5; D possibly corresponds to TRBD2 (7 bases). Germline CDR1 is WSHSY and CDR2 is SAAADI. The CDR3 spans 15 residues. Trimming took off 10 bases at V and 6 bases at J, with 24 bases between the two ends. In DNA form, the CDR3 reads TGCGCCACTACGGATGGGGGGGGCTTCAATCAGACCCAGTACTTC. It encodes CATTDGGGFNQTQYF.

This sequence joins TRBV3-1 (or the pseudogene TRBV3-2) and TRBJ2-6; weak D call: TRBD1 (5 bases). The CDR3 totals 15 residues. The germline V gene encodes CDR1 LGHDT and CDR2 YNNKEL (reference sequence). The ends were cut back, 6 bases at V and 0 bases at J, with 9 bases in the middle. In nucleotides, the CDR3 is TGTGCCAGCAGACAGGCGAGCTCTGGGGCCAACGTCCTGACTTTC. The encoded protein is CASRQASSGANVLTF.

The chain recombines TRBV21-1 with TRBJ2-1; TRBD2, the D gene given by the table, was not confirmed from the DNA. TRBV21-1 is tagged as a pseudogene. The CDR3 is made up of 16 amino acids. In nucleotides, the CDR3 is TGTGCCAGCAGCAAAGCGGCCAGCGGGGGGGCCATTGAGCAGTTCTTC. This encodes CASSKAASGGAIEQFF.

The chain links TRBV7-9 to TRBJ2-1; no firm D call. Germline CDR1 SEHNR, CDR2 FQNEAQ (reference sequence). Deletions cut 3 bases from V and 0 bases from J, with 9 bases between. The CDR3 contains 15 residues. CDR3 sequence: CASSFLSNSYNEQFF. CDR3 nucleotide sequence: TGTGCCAGCAGCTTTCTGAGCAACTCCTACAATGAGCAGTTCTTC.

The CDR3 is CASSGGDQETQYF. CDR3 DNA: TGTGCCAGCAGCGGCGGAGATCAAGAGACCCAGTACTTC. This sequence joins TRBV5-5 and TRBJ2-5; D call uncertain. Trimming shortened V by 4 bases and J by 2 bases, and 9 bases separated the two germline ends. Germline CDR1 reads SGHKS; CDR2 reads YYEKEE (reference sequence). The CDR3 spans 13 residues.

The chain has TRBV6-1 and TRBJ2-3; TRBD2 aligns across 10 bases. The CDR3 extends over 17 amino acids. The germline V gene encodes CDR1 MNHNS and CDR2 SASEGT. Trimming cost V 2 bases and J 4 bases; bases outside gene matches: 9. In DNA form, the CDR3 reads TGTGCCAGCAGTGAATCATGGTCTAGCGGGAGTGCAGATACGCAGTATTTT. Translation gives CASSESWSSGSADTQYF.

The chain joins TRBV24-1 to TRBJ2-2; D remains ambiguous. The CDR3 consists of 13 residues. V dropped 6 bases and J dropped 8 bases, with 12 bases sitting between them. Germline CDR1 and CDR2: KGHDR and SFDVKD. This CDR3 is CATSSGPNGELFF. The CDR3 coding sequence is TGTGCCACCAGTAGTGGGCCGAATGGGGAGCTGTTTTTT.

The CDR3 sequence: CASRRGETQYF. The CDR3 coding sequence is TGTGCCAGCAGACGAGGGGAGACCCAGTACTTC. The J gene is TRBJ2-5, the V gene TRBV27; tentative D call: TRBD2 (5 bases). CDR1 is MNHEY and CDR2 is SMNVEV in the germline V gene (reference sequence). The length of the CDR3 is 11 residues. V lost 6 bases to trimming and J lost 5 bases, with 7 bases between them.

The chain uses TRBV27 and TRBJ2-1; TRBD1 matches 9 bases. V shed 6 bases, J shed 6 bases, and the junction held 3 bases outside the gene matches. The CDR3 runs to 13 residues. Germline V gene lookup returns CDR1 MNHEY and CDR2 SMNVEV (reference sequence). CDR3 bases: TGTGCCAGCAGCCTGGACAGGGGCAATGAGCAGTTCTTC. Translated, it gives CASSLDRGNEQFF.

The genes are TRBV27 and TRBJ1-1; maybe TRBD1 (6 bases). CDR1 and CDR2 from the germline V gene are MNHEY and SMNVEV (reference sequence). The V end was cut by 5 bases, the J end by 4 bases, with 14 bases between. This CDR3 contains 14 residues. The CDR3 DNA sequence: TGTGCCAGCAGTAAACAGGGAAAGGGCACTGAAGCTTTCTTT. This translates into CASSKQGKGTEAFF.

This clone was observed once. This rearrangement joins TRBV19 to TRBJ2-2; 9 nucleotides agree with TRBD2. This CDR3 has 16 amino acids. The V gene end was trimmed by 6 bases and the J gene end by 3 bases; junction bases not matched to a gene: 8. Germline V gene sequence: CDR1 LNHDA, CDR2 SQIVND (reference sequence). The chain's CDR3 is CASRTGGRVHTGELFF. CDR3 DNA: TGTGCCAGTAGGACCGGCGGGAGGGTTCACACCGGGGAGCTGTTTTTT.

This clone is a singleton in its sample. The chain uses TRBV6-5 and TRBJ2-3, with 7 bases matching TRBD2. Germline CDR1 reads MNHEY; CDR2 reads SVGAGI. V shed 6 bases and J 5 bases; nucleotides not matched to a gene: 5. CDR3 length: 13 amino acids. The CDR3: CASRTGGRDTQYF. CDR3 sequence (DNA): TGTGCCAGCAGGACGGGAGGTCGAGATACGCAGTATTTT.

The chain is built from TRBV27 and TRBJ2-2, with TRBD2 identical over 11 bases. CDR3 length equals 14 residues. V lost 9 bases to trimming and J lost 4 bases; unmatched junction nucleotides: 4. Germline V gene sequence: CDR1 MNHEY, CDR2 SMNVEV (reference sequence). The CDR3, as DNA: TGTGCCAGTAGACTAGCGGGGCCCACCGGGGAGCTGTTTTTT. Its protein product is CASRLAGPTGELFF.

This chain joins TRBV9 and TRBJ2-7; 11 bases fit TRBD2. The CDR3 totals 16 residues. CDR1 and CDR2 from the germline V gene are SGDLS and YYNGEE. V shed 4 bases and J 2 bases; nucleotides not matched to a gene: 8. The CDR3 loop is CASSTNRLAGTYEQYF. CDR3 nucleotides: TGTGCCAGCAGCACAAACAGACTAGCGGGGACCTACGAGCAGTACTTC.

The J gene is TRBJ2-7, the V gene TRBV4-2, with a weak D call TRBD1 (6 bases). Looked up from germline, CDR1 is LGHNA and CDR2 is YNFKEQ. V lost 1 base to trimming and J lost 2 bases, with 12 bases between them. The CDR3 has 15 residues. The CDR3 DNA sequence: TGTGCCAGCAGCCAAGTCCACGGGACAACCTACGAGCAGTACTTC. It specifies CASSQVHGTTYEQYF.

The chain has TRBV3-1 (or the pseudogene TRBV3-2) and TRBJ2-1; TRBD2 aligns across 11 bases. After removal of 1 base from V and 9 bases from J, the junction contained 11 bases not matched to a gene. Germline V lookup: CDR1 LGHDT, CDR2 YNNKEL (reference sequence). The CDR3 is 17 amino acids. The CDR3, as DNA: TGTGCCAGCAGCCAAGGTGGACTAGCGGGTCCAGGGAGTGAGCAGTTCTTC. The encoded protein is CASSQGGLAGPGSEQFF.

CDR3 sequence reads: CASSIEVGRGYTF. DNA of the CDR3: TGTGCCAGTAGTATAGAGGTGGGGCGAGGCTACACCTTC. The gene calls are TRBV19 and TRBJ1-2, with D possibly being TRBD1 (5 bases). V lost 0 bases, J lost 8 bases, and 10 bases lay in between. Germline CDR1 and CDR2: LNHDA and SQIVND (reference sequence). This CDR3 contains 13 residues.

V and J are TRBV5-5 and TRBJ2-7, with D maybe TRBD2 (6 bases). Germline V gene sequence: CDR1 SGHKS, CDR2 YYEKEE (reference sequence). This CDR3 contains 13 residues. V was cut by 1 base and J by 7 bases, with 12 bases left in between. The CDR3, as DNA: TGTGCCAGCAGCTTGCTCGGGGGAAGGGAGCAGTACTTC. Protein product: CASSLLGGREQYF.

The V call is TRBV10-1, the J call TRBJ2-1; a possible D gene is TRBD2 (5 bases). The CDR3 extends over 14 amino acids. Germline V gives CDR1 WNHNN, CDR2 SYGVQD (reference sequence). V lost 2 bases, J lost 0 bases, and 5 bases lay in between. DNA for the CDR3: TGCGCCAGCAGTGAGGGGAGCTCCTACAATGAGCAGTTCTTC. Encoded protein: CASSEGSSYNEQFF.

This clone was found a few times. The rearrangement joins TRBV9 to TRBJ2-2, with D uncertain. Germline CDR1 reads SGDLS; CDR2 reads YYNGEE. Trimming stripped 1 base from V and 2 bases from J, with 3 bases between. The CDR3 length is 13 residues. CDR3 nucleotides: TGTGCCAGCAGCGTAATAAACACCGGGGAGCTGTTTTTT. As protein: CASSVINTGELFF.

DNA for the CDR3: TGTGCCAGCAGCGCACATGACACGAACACAGATACGCAGTATTTT. Translating it yields CASSAHDTNTDTQYF. The chain carries TRBV9 and TRBJ2-3; D is unclear. V dropped 3 bases and J dropped 2 bases, with 13 bases sitting between them. Germline CDR1 reads SGDLS; CDR2 reads YYNGEE. The CDR3 totals 15 residues.

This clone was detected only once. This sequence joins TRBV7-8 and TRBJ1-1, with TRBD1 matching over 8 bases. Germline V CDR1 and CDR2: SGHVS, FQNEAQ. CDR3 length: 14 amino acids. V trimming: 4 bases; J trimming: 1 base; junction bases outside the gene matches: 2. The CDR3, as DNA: TGTGCCAGCAGCTACGGACAGGGGAACACTGAAGCTTTCTTT. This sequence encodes CASSYGQGNTEAFF.

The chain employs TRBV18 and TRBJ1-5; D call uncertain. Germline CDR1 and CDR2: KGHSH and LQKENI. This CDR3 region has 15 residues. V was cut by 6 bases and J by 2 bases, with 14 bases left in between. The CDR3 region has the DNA TGTGCCAGCTCTGCGGATGGAAATGGCAATCAGCCCCAGCATTTT. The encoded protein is CASSADGNGNQPQHF.

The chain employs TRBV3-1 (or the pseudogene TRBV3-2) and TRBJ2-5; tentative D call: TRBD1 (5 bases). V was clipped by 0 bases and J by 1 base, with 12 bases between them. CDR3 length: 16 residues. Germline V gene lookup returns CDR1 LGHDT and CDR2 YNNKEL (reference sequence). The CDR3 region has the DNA TGTGCCAGCAGCCAAGATATTGCAGGGCCCCAAGAGACCCAGTACTTC. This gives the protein CASSQDIAGPQETQYF.

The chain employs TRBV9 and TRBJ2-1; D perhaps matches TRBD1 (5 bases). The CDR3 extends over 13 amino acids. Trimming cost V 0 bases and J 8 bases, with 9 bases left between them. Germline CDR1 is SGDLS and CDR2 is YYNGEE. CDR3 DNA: TGTGCCAGCAGCGTAGCGCCAGGGTATGAGCAGTTCTTC. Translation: CASSVAPGYEQFF.

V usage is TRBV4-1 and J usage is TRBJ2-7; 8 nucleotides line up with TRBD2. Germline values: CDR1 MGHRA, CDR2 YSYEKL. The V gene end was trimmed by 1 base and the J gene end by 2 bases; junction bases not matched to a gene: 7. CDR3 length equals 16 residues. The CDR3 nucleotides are TGCGCCAGCAGCCAAGGTGCGGGAGGCGCGCCCTACGAGCAGTACTTC. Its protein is CASSQGAGGAPYEQYF.

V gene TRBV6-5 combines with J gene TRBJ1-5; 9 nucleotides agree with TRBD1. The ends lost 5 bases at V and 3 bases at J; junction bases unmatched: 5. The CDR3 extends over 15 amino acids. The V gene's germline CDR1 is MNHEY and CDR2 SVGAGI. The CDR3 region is CASSPDRGNNQPQHF. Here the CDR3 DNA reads TGTGCCAGCAGTCCGGACAGGGGAAACAATCAGCCCCAGCATTTT.

CDR3 nucleotides: TGTGCCTGGAGCCCAGGGTACCCTTCTAATGAAAAACTGTTTTTT. Amino acids: CAWSPGYPSNEKLFF. This chain links TRBV30 with TRBJ1-4, with a possible D match to TRBD1 (5 bases). Between the trimmed V and J ends, which lost 3 bases and 3 bases, there was a span of 14 bases. Germline loops: CDR1 GTSNPN, CDR2 SVGIG (reference sequence). The CDR3 has 15 residues.